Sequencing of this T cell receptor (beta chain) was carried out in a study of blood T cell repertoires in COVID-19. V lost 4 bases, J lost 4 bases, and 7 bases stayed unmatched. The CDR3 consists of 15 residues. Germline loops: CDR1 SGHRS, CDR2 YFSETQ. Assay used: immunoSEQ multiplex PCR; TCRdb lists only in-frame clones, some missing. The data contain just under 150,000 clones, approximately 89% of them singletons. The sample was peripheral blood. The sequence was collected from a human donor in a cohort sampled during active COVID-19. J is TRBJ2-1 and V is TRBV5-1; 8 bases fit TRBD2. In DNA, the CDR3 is TGCGCCAGCAGCGCGGCGAGCGGGGGTTACAATGAGCAGTTCTTC. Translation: CASSAASGGYNEQFF.